Following are 29 T cell receptor beta chains from one sample sequenced in a study of T cell responses to AZD1222 COVID-19 vaccine. Generated by immunoSEQ multiplex PCR, the TCRdb table keeps only in-frame clones and is missing some. The table lists roughly 100,000 clones, approximately 89% of them singletons. Specimen: peripheral blood, collected 28 days after the second dose of the MenACWY control vaccine. These receptors were obtained from an adult who received the MenACWY meningococcal vaccine as a control.

The gene calls are TRBV4-1 and TRBJ2-1, with 11 nucleotides matching TRBD2. J gave up 3 bases and V 0 bases, and 10 bases lay outside the gene matches. This CDR3 has 19 residues. Germline values: CDR1 MGHRA, CDR2 YSYEKL. The CDR3 reads CASSQDNSGGASFYNEQFF. For the CDR3, the DNA is TGCGCCAGCAGCCAAGATAATAGCGGGGGGGCCAGTTTCTACAATGAGCAGTTCTTC.

The rearrangement joins TRBV29-1 to TRBJ2-3; 8 bases fit TRBD2. The CDR3 totals 13 residues. Germline V gene sequence: CDR1 SQVTM, CDR2 ANQGSEA. Trimming removed 4 bases from V and 5 bases from J; junction bases left unmatched: 5. The CDR3 region is CSVVAGHQDTQYF. The CDR3 nucleotides are TGCAGCGTTGTAGCGGGGCATCAAGATACGCAGTATTTT.

The genes are TRBV6-5 and TRBJ2-1, with 7 positions matching TRBD1. J was trimmed by 5 bases and V by 6 bases; bases with no gene match: 7. CDR1 and CDR2 from the germline V gene are MNHEY and SVGAGI. This CDR3 comprises 14 residues. CDR3 bases: TGTGCCAGCAGAACAAAAGGGGGCCACAATGAGCAGTTCTTC. It encodes CASRTKGGHNEQFF.

The chain recombines TRBV7-9 with TRBJ1-4, with D uncertain. The CDR3 runs to 14 residues. Germline V gene lookup returns CDR1 SEHNR and CDR2 FQNEAQ (reference sequence). Trimming removed 5 bases from V and 2 bases from J, with 9 bases in between. The CDR3 loop reads CASSHGLTNEKLFF. In DNA form, the CDR3 reads TGTGCCAGCAGCCATGGTCTCACTAATGAAAAACTGTTTTTT.

This clone has only one observation. The rearrangement uses TRBV5-5 and TRBJ1-4, with D hard to call. Trimming took 0 bases from V and 7 from J, leaving 10 bases between them. CDR1 SGHKS and CDR2 YYEKEE come from the germline V gene (reference sequence). The CDR3 covers 14 residues. The CDR3 loop reads CASSLVRESEKLFF. CDR3 DNA sequence: TGTGCCAGCAGCTTGGTTCGGGAATCTGAAAAACTGTTTTTT.

The chain joins TRBV7-2 to TRBJ1-5; TRBD1 might be the D (5 bases). Trimming stripped 5 bases from V and 2 bases from J, with 13 bases between. Germline CDR1 is SGHTA and CDR2 is FQGNSA. This CDR3 has 15 residues. CDR3 sequence reads: CASSRQGSGNQPQHF. DNA of the CDR3: TGTGCCAGCAGCCGTCAGGGTTCGGGCAATCAGCCCCAGCATTTT.

The V call is TRBV10-3, the J call TRBJ2-7; the D call may be TRBD1 or TRBD2 (5 bases each). Germline CDR1 reads ENHRY; CDR2 reads SYGVKD. Trimming shortened V by 4 bases and J by 5 bases, and 9 bases separated the two germline ends. The CDR3 sequence is 12 residues long. CDR3 DNA: TGTGCCATCAGTGGACGGGGCGACGAGCAGTACTTC. Amino acids: CAISGRGDEQYF.

This rearrangement joins TRBV2 to TRBJ2-7; D is perhaps TRBD1 (5 bases). This CDR3 contains 13 residues. V gave up 3 bases and J gave up 4 bases, with 10 bases separating them. The germline V gene encodes CDR1 SNHLY and CDR2 FYNNEI. This CDR3 reads CASSDDREYEQYF. The CDR3 region has the DNA TGTGCCAGCAGTGATGACAGAGAATACGAGCAGTACTTC.

The V and J genes are TRBV9 and TRBJ1-1, with TRBD1 identical over 7 bases. The CDR3 is 16 amino acids. J lost 1 base, V lost 4 bases, and 10 bases had no gene match. Germline assignment: CDR1 SGDLS and CDR2 YYNGEE. This chain's CDR3 is CASSHNFDRANTEAFF. CDR3 sequence (DNA): TGTGCCAGCAGCCATAATTTCGACAGGGCGAACACTGAAGCTTTCTTT.

The chain links TRBV4-2 to TRBJ2-2, with TRBD2 matching over 9 bases. Per germline, CDR1 LGHNA and CDR2 YNFKEQ. With V trimmed by 4 bases and J by 5 bases, 14 bases remained unmatched. The CDR3 is 18 amino acids. DNA for the CDR3: TGTGCCAGCAGCCCCCGCGCGGGGGGGTATTCGGGAACCGGGGAGCTGTTTTTT. It encodes CASSPRAGGYSGTGELFF.

The V call is TRBV3-1 (or the pseudogene TRBV3-2), the J call TRBJ1-5; D is ambiguous. V was shortened by 8 bases and J by 7 bases, with 15 bases between the two germline ends. Per the germline V gene, CDR1 is LGHDT and CDR2 is YNNKEL (reference sequence). CDR3 size: 13 residues. The CDR3 here is CASFGSGRQPQHF. The CDR3 DNA reads as TGTGCCAGCTTCGGATCAGGTAGACAGCCCCAGCATTTT.

J is TRBJ1-1 and V is TRBV28; 8 bases map to TRBD1. Unmatched junction bases numbered 3, after V lost 2 bases and J lost 1 base. In germline, CDR1 is MDHEN, CDR2 SYDVKM. This CDR3 spans 15 amino acids. The CDR3 sequence is CASSLLGQANTEAFF. The CDR3 DNA reads as TGTGCCAGCAGTTTACTGGGACAGGCGAACACTGAAGCTTTCTTT.

The rearrangement joins TRBV5-4 to TRBJ2-7; no firm D call. Trimming removed 4 bases from V and 0 bases from J, with 11 bases in between. Germline V gives CDR1 SGHNT, CDR2 YYREEE (reference sequence). CDR3 size: 14 residues. The CDR3 protein is CASSDVLSSYEQYF. CDR3 DNA: TGTGCCAGCAGCGATGTTCTTAGCTCCTACGAGCAGTACTTC. The whole variable domain, filled in from reference TRBV5-4 and TRBJ2-7, reads ETGVTQSPTHLIKTRGQQVTLRCSSQSGHNTVSWYQQALGQGPQFIFQYYREEENGRGNFPPRFSGLQFPNYSSELNVNALELDDSALYLCASSDVLSSYEQYFGPGTRLTVT.

CDR3 protein: CASRGGLPYGYTF. For the CDR3, the DNA is TGTGCCAGTAGGGGGGGACTTCCCTATGGCTACACCTTC. This chain connects TRBV19 to TRBJ1-2; D is possibly TRBD1 (5 bases). This CDR3 region has 13 residues. CDR1 LNHDA and CDR2 SQIVND come from the germline V gene (reference sequence). Deletions cut 6 bases from V and 4 bases from J, with 12 bases between.

The rearrangement uses TRBV2 and TRBJ2-5, with D uncertain. From germline, CDR1 is SNHLY and CDR2 FYNNEI. The CDR3 totals 13 residues. V gave up 8 bases and J gave up 4 bases, with 14 bases separating them. The CDR3 region has the DNA TGTGCCAGCCGACTTCTTAATGGAGAGACCCAGTACTTC. It codes for CASRLLNGETQYF.

J is TRBJ1-4 and V is TRBV19; the match to TRBD1 covers 8 bases. Germline-derived CDR1 and CDR2 are LNHDA and SQIVND (reference sequence). Trimming took 3 bases from V and 7 from J; bases not matched to a gene: 13. The CDR3 spans 17 residues. CDR3 DNA sequence: TGTGCCAGTAGTATCCATCCAGGGGGCGAGCTTCTTGAAAAACTGTTTTTT. This gives the protein CASSIHPGGELLEKLFF.

The gene calls are TRBV18 and TRBJ1-6, with no clear D. CDR3 length equals 12 residues. CDR1 and CDR2 (germline): KGHSH, LQKENI. V lost 0 bases and J lost 7, with 1 base in between. The CDR3 spells CASSPPNSPLHF. In DNA, the CDR3 is TGTGCCAGCTCACCACCGAATTCACCCCTCCACTTT.

The V call is TRBV7-8, the J call TRBJ2-6; 9 bases align to TRBD2. This CDR3 has 20 residues. The J segment lost 1 base and the V segment lost 5 bases, leaving 15 bases of the junction unmatched. In germline, CDR1 is SGHVS, CDR2 FQNEAQ. Here the CDR3 reads CASSQRPSGGIQSGANVLTF. DNA of the CDR3: TGTGCCAGCAGCCAGAGGCCCAGCGGGGGGATACAGTCTGGGGCCAACGTCCTGACTTTC.

This chain connects TRBV5-5 to TRBJ1-2; TRBD1 is a possible D gene (6 bases). Germline values: CDR1 SGHKS, CDR2 YYEKEE (reference sequence). V gave up 0 bases and J gave up 4 bases, with 10 bases separating them. This CDR3 has 14 residues. The CDR3 DNA reads as TGTGCCAGCAGCTTGGAACAGGGATCCTATGGCTACACCTTC. The encoded protein is CASSLEQGSYGYTF. Full variable domain (missing parts from reference TRBV5-5 and TRBJ1-2): DAGVTQSPTHLIKTRGQQVTLRCSPISGHKSVSWYQQVLGQGPQFIFQYYEKEERGRGNFPDRFSARQFPNYSSELNVNALLLGDSALYLCASSLEQGSYGYTFGSGTRLTVV.

The chain is built from TRBV28 and TRBJ1-6, with 7 bases identical to TRBD1. The ends lost 2 bases at V and 9 bases at J; junction bases unmatched: 7. CDR3 length: 15 amino acids. Germline V gene sequence: CDR1 MDHEN, CDR2 SYDVKM. The CDR3 sequence is CASSLHYRGASPLHF. CDR3 bases: TGTGCCAGCAGTTTACACTACAGGGGAGCTTCACCCCTCCACTTT.

The chain carries TRBV6-2 or TRBV6-3 and TRBJ1-6; TRBD1 agrees at 10 bases. This CDR3 contains 15 residues. Germline values: CDR1 MNHEY, CDR2 SVGEGT. With V trimmed by 4 bases and J by 7 bases, 4 bases remained unmatched. The CDR3 reads CASSWRGQGNSPLHF. CDR3 nucleotide sequence: TGTGCCAGCAGTTGGAGGGGACAGGGGAATTCACCCCTCCACTTT.

V usage is TRBV21-1 and J usage is TRBJ2-7; the table gives TRBD1 as D, unverified against the DNA. TRBV21-1 corresponds to a pseudogene. The CDR3 length is 15 residues. The CDR3 nucleotides read TGTGCCAGCAGGAGGACGGGACAGCCTCCCTACGAGCAGTACTTC. Its translation is CASRRTGQPPYEQYF.

This chain uses TRBV7-9 with TRBJ2-5; a weak D match, TRBD1 (6 bases). The length of the CDR3 is 14 residues. Deletions cut 5 bases from V and 2 bases from J, with 12 bases between. Germline V gene data show CDR1 as SEHNR and CDR2 as FQNEAQ (reference sequence). CDR3 in amino acids: CASSRTAQQETQYF. CDR3 nucleotide sequence: TGTGCCAGCAGCCGGACAGCTCAACAAGAGACCCAGTACTTC.

This chain joins TRBV29-1 and TRBJ2-7, with D maybe TRBD1 (6 bases). This CDR3 comprises 12 residues. V lost 4 bases, J lost 2 bases, and 9 bases lay in between. CDR1 and CDR2 (germline): SQVTM, ANQGSEA. The CDR3 here is CSVGTGTYEQYF. The CDR3 bases are TGCAGCGTTGGAACAGGGACCTACGAGCAGTACTTC.

The table lists this clone with a count of one. The rearrangement joins TRBV9 to TRBJ2-1; D is possibly TRBD1 or TRBD2 (5 bases each). Trimming stripped 5 bases from V and 4 bases from J, with 16 bases between. Germline V gene lookup returns CDR1 SGDLS and CDR2 YYNGEE. The CDR3 runs 15 residues. The CDR3 DNA reads TGTGCCAGCAGTCAGACCGGGACGGAATACAATGAGCAGTTCTTC. Its translation: CASSQTGTEYNEQFF.

J is TRBJ1-6 and V is TRBV5-1, with TRBD1 identical over 11 bases. CDR1 and CDR2 (germline): SGHRS, YFSETQ. This CDR3 is 14 amino acids long. With V trimmed by 5 bases and J by 7 bases, 2 bases remained unmatched. DNA for the CDR3: TGCGCCAGCAGGGGGACAGGGGGAAATTCACCCCTCCACTTT. Its translation: CASRGTGGNSPLHF.

The chain joins TRBV12-5 to TRBJ2-5; 10 bases line up with TRBD1. CDR3 length: 14 amino acids. Germline V CDR1 and CDR2: LGHNT, FRNRAP. With V trimmed by 6 bases and J by 5 bases, 6 bases remained unmatched. CDR3 loop: CASGRGQGMETQYF. The CDR3 DNA reads TGTGCTAGTGGCCGGGGACAGGGGATGGAGACCCAGTACTTC.

The genes are TRBV24-1 and TRBJ1-4; 9 bases align to TRBD1. There are 15 residues in the CDR3. The germline V gene encodes CDR1 KGHDR and CDR2 SFDVKD. V shed 5 bases and J 8 bases; nucleotides not matched to a gene: 8. CDR3 sequence reads: CATSARGTGREKLFF. The DNA for the CDR3 is TGTGCCACCAGTGCGCGCGGGACAGGGAGGGAAAAACTGTTTTTT.

The V call is TRBV7-3, the J call TRBJ2-1; TRBD2 might be the D (6 bases). Germline V lookup: CDR1 SGHTA, CDR2 FQGTGA. The V end lost 5 bases, the J end lost 4 bases, and 15 bases lay between the germline ends. The CDR3 has 15 amino acids. The CDR3 loop is CASSPGGGRYNEQFF. The CDR3 DNA reads TGTGCCAGCAGCCCCGGTGGAGGGCGATACAATGAGCAGTTCTTC.